Listed here are 5 T cell receptor beta chains from one sample, sequenced in a study of cytomegalovirus exposure and HLA in healthy donors. The PCR made use of 60 Vbeta and 13 Jbeta primers. TCRdb's table, derived via immunoSEQ multiplex PCR, lists solely in-frame clones and lacks some. The sample lists over 150,000 clones, around 82% occurring once. The source material was PBMCs. These receptors were obtained from a woman between 40 and 55 years old in good health and CMV-seropositive.

The chain has TRBV5-1 and TRBJ1-2; 8 bases align to TRBD1. This CDR3 is 17 amino acids long. V lost 2 bases to trimming and J lost 3 bases; unmatched junction nucleotides: 12. The V gene's germline CDR1 is SGHRS and CDR2 YFSETQ. The CDR3 nucleotides read TGCGCCAGCAGCTTCGGGACAGGCGCTATCCTGGACTATGGCTACACCTTC. Its translation is CASSFGTGAILDYGYTF.

This clone was recorded a few times. This chain connects TRBV18 to TRBJ1-2; D unclear. Per the germline V gene, CDR1 is KGHSH and CDR2 is LQKENI. The CDR3 spans 15 residues. The V end was cut by 0 bases, the J end by 0 bases, with 8 bases between. DNA for the CDR3: TGTGCCAGCTCACCACCCGAACGGGCTAACTATGGCTACACCTTC. Translation: CASSPPERANYGYTF.

The rearrangement uses TRBV7-9 and TRBJ1-1; tentatively, D is TRBD1 (5 bases). Germline loops: CDR1 SEHNR, CDR2 FQNEAQ (reference sequence). The V gene lost 7 bases and the J gene lost 5 bases, with 20 bases spanning the gap. CDR3 length: 15 residues. DNA for the CDR3: TGTGCCAGCATTGGGGGGACGCCGTTACGTACTGAAGCTTTCTTT. It encodes CASIGGTPLRTEAFF.

This clone was found once. This chain joins TRBV28 and TRBJ2-1; D might be TRBD1 (6 bases). The CDR3 is 13 amino acids. Germline V CDR1 and CDR2: MDHEN, SYDVKM. The V and J ends lost 4 bases and 7 bases respectively, with 11 bases between them. The CDR3 region has the DNA TGTGCCAGCAGTTCGGGACACGTAAATGAGCAGTTCTTC. As protein: CASSSGHVNEQFF.

The chain carries TRBV11-2 and TRBJ2-1; 8 positions agree with TRBD2. V was clipped by 4 bases and J by 10 bases; unmatched bases: 12. This CDR3 comprises 15 residues. The germline CDR1 and CDR2 sequences are SGHAT and FQNNGV. CDR3 coding DNA: TGTGCCAGCAGCTCCATAGCGGGGTCCCTCTCAGAGCAGTTCTTC. Translation: CASSSIAGSLSEQFF.